These 20 T cell receptor beta chains were all obtained from the same sample, sequenced in a study. TCRdb reprocessed the 5' RACE reads with MiXCR, giving one entry per CDR3 protein. The data contain over 10,000 distinct CDR3 sequences, roughly a quarter of them singletons. Material: naive CD4+ T cells sorted from blood. Indicated subset: naive CD4+ T cells, CD4+CD45RA+CD25-. Source of these receptors: a female donor with breast cancer.

This clonotype was observed at least ten times. The rearrangement joins TRBV20-1 to TRBJ1-1; tentatively, D is TRBD1 (6 bases). The V gene's germline CDR1 is DFQATT and CDR2 SNEGSKA (reference sequence). This CDR3 has 13 amino acids. The V gene lost 4 bases and the J gene lost 1 base, with 10 bases spanning the gap. CDR3 loop: CSATDRQNTEAFF. The CDR3, as DNA: TGCAGTGCTACCGACAGGCAGAACACTGAAGCTTTCTTT.

Relative to its sample, this clonotype is medium-sized (0.01 to 0.1%). The chain links TRBV12-3 or TRBV12-4 to TRBJ2-3; 11 nucleotides match TRBD1. This CDR3 has 14 amino acids. The V segment lost 6 bases and the J segment 4 bases; nucleotides outside the gene matches: 3. The CDR3 protein is CASRPGQGADTQYF. CDR3 DNA: TGTGCCAGCAGGCCGGGACAGGGGGCAGATACGCAGTATTTT.

In regard to this clonotype: Given the absence of the conserved phenylalanine or tryptophan at the CDR3 end, a read error is likely. The V and J genes are TRBV7-6 and TRBJ2-7; D not resolved. From germline, CDR1 is SGHVS and CDR2 FNYEAQ. V lost 8 bases and J 4 bases, leaving 9 bases between the germline ends. This CDR3 is 11 amino acids long. DNA for the CDR3: TGTGCCAGCGGCTCCAAGTACGAGCAGTACCTC. It encodes CASGSKYEQYL.

This clonotype was seen a handful of times. The rearrangement joins TRBV5-1 to TRBJ2-1; D uncertain. V gave up 4 bases and J gave up 0 bases, with 17 bases separating them. The length of the CDR3 is 17 residues. The germline gives CDR1 SGHRS, CDR2 YFSETQ. The CDR3 nucleotides are TGCGCCAGCAGCGTACTTGTGACGCCGAGCTCCTACAATGAGCAGTTCTTC. This sequence encodes CASSVLVTPSSYNEQFF.

This clonotype is categorized as medium-sized. The CDR3 sequence: CASSTAVEQYF. Written as DNA, the CDR3 is TGTGCCAGCAGTACAGCGGTCGAGCAGTACTTC. This sequence joins TRBV6-5 and TRBJ2-7; D might be TRBD2 (5 bases). V dropped 5 bases and J dropped 6 bases, with 8 bases sitting between them. The germline CDR1 and CDR2 sequences are MNHEY and SVGAGI. This CDR3 is 11 amino acids long.

This clonotype was observed many times. This chain connects TRBV7-2 to TRBJ2-7; 9 bases fit TRBD2. The CDR3 is 15 residues long. J was trimmed by 6 bases and V by 0 bases; bases with no gene match: 6. Germline CDR1 is SGHTA and CDR2 is FQGNSA. CDR3: CASSLARGRAAEQYF. The CDR3 region has the DNA TGTGCCAGCAGCTTAGCACGCGGGAGGGCCGCCGAGCAGTACTTC.

Worth noting for this clonotype: The CDR3 does not close with the conserved phenylalanine or tryptophan, likely indicating a read error. The rearrangement links TRBV5-1 to TRBJ1-3; 7 positions match TRBD1. The length of the CDR3 is 17 residues. CDR1 and CDR2 from the germline V gene are SGHRS and YFSETQ. The J segment lost 0 bases and the V segment lost 4 bases, leaving 10 bases of the junction unmatched. DNA for the CDR3: TGCGCCAGCAGCGTGGGGGCCAGGGGGATCTCTGGAAACACCATATATTCC. Protein sequence: CASSVGARGISGNTIYS.

As regards this clonotype: This sequence may be a read error, since a much larger clone differs from it by one base. The chain couples TRBV11-2 to TRBJ2-1; the D is unclear. This CDR3 has 13 residues. The germline CDR1 and CDR2 sequences are SGHAT and FQNNGV. V lost 3 bases and J lost 6, with 9 bases in between. DNA for the CDR3: TGTGCCAGCAGCTTGGGCTGGTTCAATGAGCAGTTCTTC. This sequence encodes CASSLGWFNEQFF. Together with reference TRBV11-2 and TRBJ2-1, the CDR3 gives the full variable domain: EAGVAQSPRYKIIEKRQSVAFWCNPISGHATLYWYQQILGQGPKLLIQFQNNGVVDDSQLPKDRFSAERLKGVDSTLKIQPAKLEDSAVYLCASSLGWFNEQFFGPGTRLTVL.

This clonotype has at least ten counts. The CDR3 DNA follows: TGCGCCAGCAGCCAAGGTCCGGGAGGGAGCTCCTACGAGCAGTACTTC. As protein: CASSQGPGGSSYEQYF. The chain links TRBV4-1 to TRBJ2-7, with 8 bases lining up with TRBD2. CDR3 size: 16 residues. Looked up from germline, CDR1 is MGHRA and CDR2 is YSYEKL. The J segment lost 0 bases and the V segment lost 1 base, leaving 5 bases of the junction unmatched.

The sample holds one count of this clonotype. A much larger clone differs by one base, so this may be a read error. For the CDR3, the DNA is TGTGCCAGCAGTCCCCTCGCGGGAGGCACAGGTACGCAGTATTTT. Its translation is CASSPLAGGTGTQYF. The chain is built from TRBV12-3 or TRBV12-4 and TRBJ2-3; 8 nucleotides agree with TRBD2. There are 15 residues in the CDR3.

This clonotype has more than one count but fewer than ten. The V gene is TRBV30, the J gene TRBJ1-2, with TRBD1 as a possible D gene (5 bases). V lost 0 bases, J lost 8 bases, and 13 bases lay in between. The CDR3 has 13 residues. From germline, CDR1 is GTSNPN and CDR2 SVGIG (reference sequence). For the CDR3, the DNA is TGTGCCTGGAGTGTACGGGGCAGGGCCGGCTACACCTTC. Protein product: CAWSVRGRAGYTF.

The V and J genes are TRBV18 and TRBJ2-6, with D possibly TRBD2 on 5 matching bases. Germline V lookup: CDR1 KGHSH, CDR2 LQKENI. Trimming pared 0 bases from V and 2 bases from J, leaving 8 bases between. The CDR3 spans 16 residues. The DNA of the CDR3 is TGTGCCAGCTCACCACCGACGAGGGCTGGGGCCAACGTCCTGACTTTC. This codes for CASSPPTRAGANVLTF.

This clonotype showed up just a few times. This chain links TRBV29-1 with TRBJ2-3, with 10 bases fitting TRBD2. The CDR3 has 15 amino acids. Germline values: CDR1 SQVTM, CDR2 ANQGSEA. V trimming: 4 bases; J trimming: 1 base; junction bases outside the gene matches: 5. CDR3 DNA: TGCAGCGTTGGCCTAGCGGGAGTAGGCACAGATACGCAGTATTTT. Translation gives CSVGLAGVGTDTQYF.

In regard to this clonotype: A read error is possible here, since a much larger clone lies one base away. This chain joins TRBV7-6 and TRBJ2-1; D may be TRBD2 (6 bases). The CDR3 totals 13 residues. Germline V lookup: CDR1 SGHVS, CDR2 FNYEAQ. For the CDR3, the DNA is TGTGCCGGCAGCTCGGGACTCCGGAATGAGCAGTCCTTC. Translation gives CAGSSGLRNEQSF. The full variable domain, with the rest looked up from reference TRBV7-6 and TRBJ2-1, is GAGVSQSPRYKVTKRGQDVALRCDPISGHVSLYWYRQALGQGPEFLTYFNYEAQQDKSGLPNDRFSAERPEGSISTLTIQRTEQRDSAMYRCAGSSGLRNEQSFGPGTRLTVL.

For this clonotype: This may be a read error: a much more frequent sequence differs by one nucleotide. V is TRBV12-3 or TRBV12-4 and J is TRBJ2-1; tentatively, D is TRBD1 or TRBD2 (5 bases each). Between the trimmed V and J ends, which lost 7 bases and 0 bases, there was a span of 19 bases. This CDR3 is 17 amino acids long. CDR3 sequence reads: CASNRFRDLSSYNEQFF. The CDR3 DNA reads TGTGCCAGCAACCGATTCCGGGACCTAAGCTCCTACAATGAGCAGTTCTTC.

This clonotype occurred a few times. No DNA is shown, since the ends of the CDR3 on it are uncertain; the CDR3 is the one TCRdb lists. This rearrangement joins TRBV20-1 to TRBJ2-2; the table calls TRBD2, which could not be checked here. The CDR3 is 17 amino acids long, termini counted. Germline V CDR1 and CDR2: DFQATT, SNEGSKA (reference sequence). The CDR3 reads CSARVGGREQFFGELFF.

For this clonotype: This clone may be a read error of a much larger clone one base away. A read error is likely, as this CDR3 ends without the conserved phenylalanine or tryptophan. The rearrangement uses TRBV5-1 and TRBJ2-5; TRBD1 might be the D (6 bases). The V end lost 4 bases, the J end lost 4 bases, and 14 bases lay between the germline ends. The CDR3 totals 14 residues. Germline CDR1 reads SGHRS; CDR2 reads YFSETQ. The CDR3 spells CASSPRTELETQYV. The CDR3 region has the DNA TGCGCCAGCAGCCCCCGGACAGAACTAGAGACCCAGTACGTC.

This clonotype is judged medium-sized (0.01 to 0.1%). The chain recombines TRBV4-1 with TRBJ2-3; D unresolved. Germline V gives CDR1 MGHRA, CDR2 YSYEKL. This CDR3 has 13 residues. The V and J ends lost 2 bases and 4 bases respectively, with 7 bases between them. The DNA for the CDR3 is TGCGCCAGCAGCCAACTAGGCCCAGATACGCAGTATTTT. It encodes CASSQLGPDTQYF.

The chain combines TRBV18 with TRBJ2-7; 13 bases are a match to TRBD2. This CDR3 comprises 15 residues. Germline CDR1 reads KGHSH; CDR2 reads LQKENI. J lost 5 bases, V lost 6 bases, and 7 bases had no gene match. The CDR3 loop reads CASSPGLAGVNEQYF. As DNA, the CDR3 is TGTGCCAGCTCCCCCGGACTAGCGGGAGTAAACGAGCAGTACTTC.

As to this clonotype: Lacking the conserved final phenylalanine or tryptophan, this CDR3 likely reflects a read error. As DNA, the CDR3 is TGTGCCAGTAGTATAGGCGGGGTCACCGGGGAGCTGTTTGTT. It translates to CASSIGGVTGELFV. The chain carries TRBV19 and TRBJ2-2, with a weak D call TRBD2 (6 bases). The CDR3 covers 14 residues. The germline CDR1 and CDR2 sequences are LNHDA and SQIVND (reference sequence). Trimming removed 1 base from V and 4 bases from J, with 7 bases in between.